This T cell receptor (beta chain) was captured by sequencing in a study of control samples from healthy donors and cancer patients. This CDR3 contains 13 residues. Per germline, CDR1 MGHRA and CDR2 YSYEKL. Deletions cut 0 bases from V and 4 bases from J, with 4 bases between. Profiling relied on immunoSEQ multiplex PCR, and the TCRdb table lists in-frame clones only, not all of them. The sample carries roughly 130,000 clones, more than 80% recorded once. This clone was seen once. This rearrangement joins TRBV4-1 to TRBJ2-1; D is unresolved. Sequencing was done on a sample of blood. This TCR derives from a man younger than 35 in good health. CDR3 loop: CASSQDHYNEQFF. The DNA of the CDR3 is TGCGCCAGCAGCCAAGATCATTACAATGAGCAGTTCTTC.